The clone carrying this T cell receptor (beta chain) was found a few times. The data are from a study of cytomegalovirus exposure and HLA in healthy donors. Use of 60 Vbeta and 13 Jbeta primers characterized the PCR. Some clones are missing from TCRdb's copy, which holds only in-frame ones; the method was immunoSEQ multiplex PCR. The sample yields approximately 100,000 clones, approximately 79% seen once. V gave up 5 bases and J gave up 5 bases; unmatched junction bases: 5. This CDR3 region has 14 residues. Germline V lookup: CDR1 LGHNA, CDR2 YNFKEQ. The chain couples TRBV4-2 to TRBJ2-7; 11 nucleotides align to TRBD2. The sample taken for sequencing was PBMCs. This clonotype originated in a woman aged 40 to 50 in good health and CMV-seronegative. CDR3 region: CASSKTSGNDEQYF. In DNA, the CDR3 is TGTGCCAGCAGCAAGACTAGCGGGAACGACGAGCAGTACTTC.